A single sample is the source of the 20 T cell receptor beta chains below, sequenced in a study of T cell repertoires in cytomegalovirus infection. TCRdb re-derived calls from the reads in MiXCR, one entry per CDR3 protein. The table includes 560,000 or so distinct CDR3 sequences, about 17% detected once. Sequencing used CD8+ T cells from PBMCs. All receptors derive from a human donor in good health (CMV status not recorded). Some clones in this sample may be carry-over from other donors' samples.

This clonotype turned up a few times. CDR3 bases: TGTGCTAGTGGCCCAGGACTAGCGGGGGGCCCCTTGCTCACAGATACGCAGTATTTT. It yields the protein CASGPGLAGGPLLTDTQYF. V is TRBV12-5 and J is TRBJ2-3, with TRBD2 identical over 14 bases. CDR1 and CDR2 (germline): LGHNT, FRNRAP. The CDR3 sequence is 19 residues long. J was trimmed by 2 bases and V by 6 bases; bases with no gene match: 13.

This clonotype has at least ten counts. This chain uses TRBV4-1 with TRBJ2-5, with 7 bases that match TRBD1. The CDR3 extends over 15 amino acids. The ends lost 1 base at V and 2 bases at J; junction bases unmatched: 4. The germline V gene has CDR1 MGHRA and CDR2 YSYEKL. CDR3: CASSQAATGQETQYF. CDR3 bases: TGCGCCAGCAGCCAAGCTGCGACAGGGCAAGAGACCCAGTACTTC.

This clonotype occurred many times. In nucleotides, the CDR3 is TGTGCCAGCAGCTATACTCGGACTAGCGGGGACACCGGGGAGCTGTTTTTT. Protein sequence: CASSYTRTSGDTGELFF. The chain carries TRBV7-6 and TRBJ2-2; 12 bases agree with TRBD2. V lost 4 bases to trimming and J lost 3 bases; unmatched junction nucleotides: 6. The germline V gene encodes CDR1 SGHVS and CDR2 FNYEAQ. The CDR3 consists of 17 residues. The complete variable domain, with remaining parts taken from reference TRBV7-6 and TRBJ2-2, reads GAGVSQSPRYKVTKRGQDVALRCDPISGHVSLYWYRQALGQGPEFLTYFNYEAQQDKSGLPNDRFSAERPEGSISTLTIQRTEQRDSAMYRCASSYTRTSGDTGELFFGEGSRLTVL.

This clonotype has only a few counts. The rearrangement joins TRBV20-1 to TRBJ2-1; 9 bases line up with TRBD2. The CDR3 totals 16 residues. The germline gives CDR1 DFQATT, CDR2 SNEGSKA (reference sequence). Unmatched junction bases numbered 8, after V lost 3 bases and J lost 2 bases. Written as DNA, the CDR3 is TGCAGTGCTAGCGGGGCTCTAGCGGGAACCTACAATGAGCAGTTCTTC. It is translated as CSASGALAGTYNEQFF.

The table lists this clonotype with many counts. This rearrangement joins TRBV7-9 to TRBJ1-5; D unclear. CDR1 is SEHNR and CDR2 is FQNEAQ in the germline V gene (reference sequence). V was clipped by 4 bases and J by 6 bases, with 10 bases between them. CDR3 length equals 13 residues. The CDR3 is CASSSREGQPQHF. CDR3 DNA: TGTGCCAGCAGCTCCCGGGAGGGTCAGCCCCAGCATTTT.

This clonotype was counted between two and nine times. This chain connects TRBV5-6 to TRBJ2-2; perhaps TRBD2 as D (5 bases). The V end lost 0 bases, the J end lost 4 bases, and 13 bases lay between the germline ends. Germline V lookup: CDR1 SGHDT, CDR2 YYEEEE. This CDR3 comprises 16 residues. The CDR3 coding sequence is TGTGCCAGCAGCTTGGCGCGGAGGCTCGGCACCGGGGAGCTGTTTTTT. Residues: CASSLARRLGTGELFF.

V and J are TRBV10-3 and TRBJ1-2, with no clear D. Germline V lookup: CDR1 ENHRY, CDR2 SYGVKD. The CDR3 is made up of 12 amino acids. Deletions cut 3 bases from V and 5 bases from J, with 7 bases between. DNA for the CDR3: TGTGCCATCAGTGATCGTGGGTATGGCTACACCTTC. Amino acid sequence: CAISDRGYGYTF.

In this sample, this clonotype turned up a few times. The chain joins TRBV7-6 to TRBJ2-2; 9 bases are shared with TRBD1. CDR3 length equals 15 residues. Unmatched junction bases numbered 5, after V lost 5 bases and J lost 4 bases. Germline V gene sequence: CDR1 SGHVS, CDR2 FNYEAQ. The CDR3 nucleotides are TGTGCCAGCAGCGCAGGACAGGGGATCACCGGGGAGCTGTTTTTT. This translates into CASSAGQGITGELFF.

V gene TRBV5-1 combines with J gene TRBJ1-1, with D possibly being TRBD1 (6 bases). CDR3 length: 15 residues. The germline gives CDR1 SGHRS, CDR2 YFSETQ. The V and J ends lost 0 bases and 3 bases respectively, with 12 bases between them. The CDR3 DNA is TGCGCCAGCAGCTTGGGCAGGGGATCCGACACTGAAGCTTTCTTT. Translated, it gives CASSLGRGSDTEAFF.

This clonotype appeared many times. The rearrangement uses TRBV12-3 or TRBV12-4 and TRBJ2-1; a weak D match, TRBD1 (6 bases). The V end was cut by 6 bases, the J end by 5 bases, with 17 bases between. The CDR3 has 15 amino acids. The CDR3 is CASSSSRTANNEQFF. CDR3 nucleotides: TGTGCCAGCAGCTCTTCCAGGACAGCCAACAATGAGCAGTTCTTC.

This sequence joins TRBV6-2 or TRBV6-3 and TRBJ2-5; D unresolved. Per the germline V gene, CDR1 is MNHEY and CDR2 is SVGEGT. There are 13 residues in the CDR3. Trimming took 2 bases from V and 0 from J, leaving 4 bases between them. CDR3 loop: CASSYGNQETQYF. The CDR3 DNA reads TGTGCCAGCAGTTACGGGAACCAAGAGACCCAGTACTTC.

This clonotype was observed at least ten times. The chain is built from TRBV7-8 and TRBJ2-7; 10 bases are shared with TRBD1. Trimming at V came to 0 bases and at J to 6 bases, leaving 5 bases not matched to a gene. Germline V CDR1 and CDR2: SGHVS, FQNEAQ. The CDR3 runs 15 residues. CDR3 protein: CASSLARGTGVEQYF. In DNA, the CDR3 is TGTGCCAGCAGCTTAGCGCGGGGGACAGGGGTCGAGCAGTACTTC. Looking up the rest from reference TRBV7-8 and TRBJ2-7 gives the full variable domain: GAGVSQSPRYKVAKRGQDVALRCDPISGHVSLFWYQQALGQGPEFLTYFQNEAQLDKSGLPSDRFFAERPEGSVSTLKIQRTQQEDSAVYLCASSLARGTGVEQYFGPGTRLTVT.

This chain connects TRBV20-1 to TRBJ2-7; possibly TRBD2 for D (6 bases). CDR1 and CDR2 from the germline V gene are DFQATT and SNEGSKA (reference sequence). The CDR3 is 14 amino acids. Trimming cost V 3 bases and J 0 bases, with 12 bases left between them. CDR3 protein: CSASWREVSYEQYF. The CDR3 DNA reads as TGCAGTGCTAGTTGGCGGGAAGTCTCCTACGAGCAGTACTTC.

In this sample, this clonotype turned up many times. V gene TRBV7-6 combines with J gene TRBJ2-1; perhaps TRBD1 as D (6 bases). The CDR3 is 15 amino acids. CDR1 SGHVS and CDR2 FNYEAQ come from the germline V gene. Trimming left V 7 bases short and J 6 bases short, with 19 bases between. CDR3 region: CASTPSGTTSNEQFF. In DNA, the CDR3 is TGTGCCAGCACCCCCTCCGGGACAACCTCCAATGAGCAGTTCTTC. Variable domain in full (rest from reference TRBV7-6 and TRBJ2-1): GAGVSQSPRYKVTKRGQDVALRCDPISGHVSLYWYRQALGQGPEFLTYFNYEAQQDKSGLPNDRFSAERPEGSISTLTIQRTEQRDSAMYRCASTPSGTTSNEQFFGPGTRLTVL.

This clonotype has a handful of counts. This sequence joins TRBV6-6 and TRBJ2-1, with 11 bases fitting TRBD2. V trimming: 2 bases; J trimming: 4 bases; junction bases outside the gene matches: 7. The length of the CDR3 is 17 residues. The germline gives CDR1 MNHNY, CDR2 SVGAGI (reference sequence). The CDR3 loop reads CASSYTTSGEHYNEQFF. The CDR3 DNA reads TGTGCCAGCAGTTACACGACTAGCGGGGAACATTACAATGAGCAGTTCTTC.

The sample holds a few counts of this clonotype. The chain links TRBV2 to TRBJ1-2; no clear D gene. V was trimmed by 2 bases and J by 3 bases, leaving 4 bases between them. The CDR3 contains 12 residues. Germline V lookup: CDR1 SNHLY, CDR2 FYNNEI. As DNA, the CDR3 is TGTGCCAGCAGTGAACGGGACTATGGCTACACCTTC. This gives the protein CASSERDYGYTF.

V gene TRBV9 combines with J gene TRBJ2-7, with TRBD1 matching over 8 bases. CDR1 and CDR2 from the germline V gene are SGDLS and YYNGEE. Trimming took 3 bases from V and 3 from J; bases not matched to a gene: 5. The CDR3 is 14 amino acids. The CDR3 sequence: CASSEQTGDYEQYF. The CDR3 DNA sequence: TGTGCCAGCAGCGAACAGACAGGGGACTACGAGCAGTACTTC.

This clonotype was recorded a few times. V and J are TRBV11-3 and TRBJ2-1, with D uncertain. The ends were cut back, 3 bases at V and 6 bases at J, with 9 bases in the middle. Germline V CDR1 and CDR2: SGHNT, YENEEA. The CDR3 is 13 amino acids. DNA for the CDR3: TGTGCCAGCAGCTTTACACGACTCAATGAGCAGTTCTTC. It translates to CASSFTRLNEQFF.

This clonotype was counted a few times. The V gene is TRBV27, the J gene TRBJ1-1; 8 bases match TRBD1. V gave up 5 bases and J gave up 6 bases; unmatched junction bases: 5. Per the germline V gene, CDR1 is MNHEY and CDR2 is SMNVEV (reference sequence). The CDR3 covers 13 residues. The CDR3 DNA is TGTGCCAGCAGTAAGACAGGGGATCCTGAAGCTTTCTTT. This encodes CASSKTGDPEAFF.

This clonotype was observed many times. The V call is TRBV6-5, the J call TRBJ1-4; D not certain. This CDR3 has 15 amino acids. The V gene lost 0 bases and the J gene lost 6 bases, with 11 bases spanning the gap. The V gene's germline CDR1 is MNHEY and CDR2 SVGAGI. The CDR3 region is CASSYSSGMDEKLFF. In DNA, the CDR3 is TGTGCCAGCAGTTACTCGAGTGGAATGGATGAAAAACTGTTTTTT.